This TCR beta chain was retrieved from a study of blood T cell repertoires in COVID-19 (TCRdb year 2020). Regarding the study in general: The collaborator samples originated in the United States, Italy and Spain and spanned the acute and convalescent phases of COVID-19. The sample metadata nearly always contained a de-identified subject ID, COVID-19 status, age in years and sex. Where available, HLA class I and class II types were obtained from metadata supplied by the sample provider rather than from assay-based typing. Deeply sampled blood TCRbeta repertoires from subjects exposed to, actively infected with, or recovered from COVID-19 were included in the dataset. The prospective study material was composed of cDNA or gDNA derived from T cells, B-cell-depleted T cells, or PBMCs. A freely available public database, intended as a resource for researchers studying the immune response to SARS-CoV-2, is where the repertoires were released. Samples came from the ongoing ImmuneRACE study (first 160 participants) plus 1,254 subjects from 6 global collaborators.

The germline V end is reduced by 3 bases and the J end by 7 bases; junction bases left unmatched: 9. The CDR3 covers 15 residues, taking in both the cysteine and the phenylalanine. Only CDR3 DNA remains: 45 bases, in frame from the first base. Reading the germline V gene (reference sequence) gives CDR1 SGHNT and CDR2 YYREEE. The collaborating institutions used their own protocols to collect whole blood in K2EDTA tubes. For TCRbeta analysis, collaborator samples were shipped as frozen whole blood, as isolated PBMCs, or as DNA extracted from either sample type. General conclusions and limits of the study: Clinical and demographic metadata were provided uncurated, with the amount varying by source and participant.

Notes on this clone: There is no known antigen for this receptor. Nothing much larger sits one base from this clone, and base qualities are not available.

TCRbeta CDR3 regions were amplified from genomic DNA by means of the immunoSEQ Assay, a bias-controlled multiplex PCR. In the original analysis: Within the assay, amplification of reference gene primers was used to estimate how many nucleated cells each sample contained. To quantify the absolute abundance of each unique TCRbeta CDR3 rearrangement, sequence reads were collapsed and filtered. For each sample, productive Simpson clonality was calculated as the square root of Simpson's diversity index over productive rearrangements. This immuneACCESS table, as held by TCRdb, lists in-frame sequences with V and J called but not all clones. Of the missing ones, under half trace to an unresolved V gene in checked studies; the others have no known cause. V and J calls and clone size are copied from that table; D and trimming were computed from the DNA. The sample has 85,000 to 130,000 clones on record, approximately 88% of them singletons. 5.5% to 6.5% of the sample belongs to the ten largest clones.

This clonotype was sampled from a woman aged 60-70 years with acute or convalescent COVID-19. The chain is encoded by TRBV5-4 joined to TRBJ2-1, with TRBD2 identical over 8 junction bases. Material: peripheral blood. The DNA sequence is TGTGCCAGCAGCTCTTGGGCGGGAGGCACAAATGAGCAGTTCTTC. It codes for CASSSWAGGTNEQFF. Where the CDR3 stops, the reference TRBV5-4 and TRBJ2-1 genes take over; the full variable domain is ETGVTQSPTHLIKTRGQQVTLRCSSQSGHNTVSWYQQALGQGPQFIFQYYREEENGRGNFPPRFSGLQFPNYSSELNVNALELDDSALYLCASSSWAGGTNEQFFGPGTRLTVL.